The rows below give T cell receptor beta chains drawn from one sample of a study of memory CD4+ T cells and cytomegalovirus serostatus. The repertoire was sequenced with immunoSEQ multiplex PCR; TCRdb's copy has only in-frame clones and lacks some. Among 55,000 to 75,000 clones listed, about 81% were seen once. Sequencing was done on a sample of memory CD4+ T cells from blood. The receptors come from an adult in good health and CMV-seronegative. The CDR3 runs from the conserved cysteine through the conserved F or W. The D gene is left open where the match is weak. Rows may omit the clone size; those that give it use once, few, many or a size class.

>NA|TRBJ2-2|TRBD1|TRBV6-1
CASSVNRGYSGELFF
TGTGCCAGCAGTGTAAACAGGGGGTACTCCGGGGAGCTGTTTTTT
>once|TRBJ2-5|NA|TRBV7-7
CASSPGGRSPSVETQYF
TGTGCCAGCAGTCCAGGGGGGAGGAGTCCCAGCGTAGAGACCCAGTACTTC
>NA|TRBJ2-2|TRBD1|TRBV5-4
CASSWGQGRSGELFF
TGTGCCAGCAGCTGGGGACAGGGGCGCTCCGGGGAGCTGTTTTTT
>few|TRBJ1-3|NA|TRBV28
CASSFLGPGNTIYF
TGTGCCAGCAGTTTTCTTGGACCTGGAAACACCATATATTTT
>NA|TRBJ2-5|NA|TRBV6-1
CASSDRKGTQETQYF
TGTGCCAGCAGTGACCGGAAGGGGACCCAAGAGACCCAGTACTTC
>NA|TRBJ1-1|TRBD1|TRBV14
CASSHRDRDAEAFF
TGTGCCAGCAGCCACCGGGACAGGGACGCTGAAGCTTTCTTT
>NA|TRBJ2-1|NA|TRBV18
CASSPGRVNEQFF
TGTGCCAGCTCACCGGGCAGGGTCAATGAGCAGTTCTTC
>NA|TRBJ2-7|NA|TRBV21-1
CASSKAPDREHEQYF
TGTGCCAGCAGCAAAGCCCCGGACAGGGAACACGAGCAGTACTTC
>NA|TRBJ1-1|NA|TRBV7-2
CASSLARWGGARMNTEAFF
TGTGCCAGCAGCTTAGCGAGGTGGGGTGGTGCCCGAATGAACACTGAAGCTTTCTTT
>once|TRBJ2-7|NA|TRBV9
CASSVAYDSYEQYF
TGTGCCAGCAGCGTCGCATACGACTCCTACGAGCAGTACTTC
>NA|TRBJ2-7|TRBD2|TRBV5-1
CASSLSAGGSEQYF
TGCGCCAGCAGCTTGAGCGCGGGAGGCTCCGAGCAGTACTTC
>NA|TRBJ1-5|TRBD1|TRBV30
CAWALSGGAGNQPQHF
TGTGCCTGGGCGCTTTCAGGGGGCGCGGGAAATCAGCCCCAGCATTTT
>NA|TRBJ1-2|TRBD1|TRBV7-9
CASSLRTGSYGYTF
TGTGCCAGCAGCCTCAGGACAGGGTCCTATGGCTACACCTTC
>medium-sized|TRBJ2-1|NA|TRBV14
CASSQDSVILAKQFF
TGTGCCAGCAGCCAAGATTCCGTCATTTTAGCTAAGCAGTTCTTC
>NA|TRBJ1-6|NA|TRBV30
CAWTRTENNSPLHF
TGTGCCTGGACCAGGACAGAGAATAATTCACCCCTCCACTTT
>NA|TRBJ1-1|NA|TRBV7-8
CASSSTRVNTEAFF
TGTGCCAGCAGCTCGACGCGGGTGAACACTGAAGCTTTCTTT
>NA|TRBJ1-3|TRBD1|TRBV5-1
CASSREGAVGNTIYF
TGCGCCAGCAGCAGGGAGGGGGCTGTTGGAAACACCATATATTTT
>NA|TRBJ2-5|NA|TRBV7-6
CASSLPGGETQYF
TGTGCCAGCAGCTTACCCGGGGGAGAGACCCAGTACTTC
>NA|TRBJ2-7|TRBD2|TRBV19
CASRTSGGSSYEQYF
TGTGCCAGTAGGACTAGCGGAGGGAGCTCCTACGAGCAGTACTTC
>NA|TRBJ1-2|NA|TRBV6-1
CASSRIGVYGYTF
TGTGCCAGCAGTAGGATAGGGGTATACGGCTACACCTTC
>NA|TRBJ2-7|NA|TRBV21-1
CASSKARTGDEQYF
TGTGCCAGCAGCAAAGCCAGGACAGGGGACGAGCAGTACTTC
>NA|TRBJ2-2|NA|TRBV7-9
CASSLVSGNTGELFF
TGTGCCAGCAGCTTAGTTTCGGGGAACACCGGGGAGCTGTTTTTT
>NA|TRBJ2-2|NA|TRBV4-1
CASSQEVGLRTGELFF
TGCGCCAGCAGCCAAGAAGTGGGACTTAGGACCGGGGAGCTGTTTTTT
>NA|TRBJ2-7|NA|TRBV7-9
CASSLGEIPFTYF
TGTGCCAGCAGCTTAGGGGAGATTCCATTTACCTACTTC
>NA|TRBJ1-4|TRBD1|TRBV30
CAWSEGQGLNEKLFF
TGTGCCTGGAGTGAGGGACAGGGGCTTAATGAAAAACTGTTTTTT
>NA|TRBJ1-2|NA|TRBV9
CASSGRNYGYTF
TGTGCCAGCAGCGGGCGGAATTATGGCTACACCTTC
>NA|TRBJ2-2|TRBD1|TRBV9
CASSVRGTVTGELFF
TGTGCCAGCAGCGTAAGGGGGACAGTCACCGGGGAGCTGTTTTTT